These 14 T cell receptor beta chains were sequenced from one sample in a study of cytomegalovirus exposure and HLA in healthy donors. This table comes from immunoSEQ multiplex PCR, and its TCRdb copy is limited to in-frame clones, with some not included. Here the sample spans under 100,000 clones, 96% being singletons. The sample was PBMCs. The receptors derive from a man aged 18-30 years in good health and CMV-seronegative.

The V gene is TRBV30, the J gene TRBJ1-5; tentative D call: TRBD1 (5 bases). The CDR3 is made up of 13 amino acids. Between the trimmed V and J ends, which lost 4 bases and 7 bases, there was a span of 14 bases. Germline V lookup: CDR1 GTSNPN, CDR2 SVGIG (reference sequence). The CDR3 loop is CAWTQRSGQPQHF. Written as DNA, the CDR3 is TGTGCCTGGACGCAGCGCTCAGGGCAGCCCCAGCATTTT.

CDR3 sequence: CASSPTDRVSGYGYTF. Here the CDR3 DNA reads TGTGCCAGCAGTCCGACGGACAGGGTTAGCGGCTATGGCTACACCTTC. V usage is TRBV28 and J usage is TRBJ1-2, with 8 nucleotides matching TRBD1. The CDR3 length is 16 residues. Germline CDR1 is MDHEN and CDR2 is SYDVKM. J gave up 4 bases and V 5 bases, and 12 bases lay outside the gene matches.

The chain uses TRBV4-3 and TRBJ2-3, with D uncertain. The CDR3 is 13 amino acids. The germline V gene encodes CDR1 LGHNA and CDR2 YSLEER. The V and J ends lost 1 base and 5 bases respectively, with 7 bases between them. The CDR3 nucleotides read TGCGCCAGCAGCCAAGCCCGAGAAGATACGCAGTATTTT. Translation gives CASSQAREDTQYF.

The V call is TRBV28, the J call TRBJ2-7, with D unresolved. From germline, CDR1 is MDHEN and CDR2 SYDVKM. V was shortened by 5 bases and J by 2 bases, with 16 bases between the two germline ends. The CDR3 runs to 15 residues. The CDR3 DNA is TGTGCCAGCAGTCTACATGTAGACGGAGCCTACGAGCAGTACTTC. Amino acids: CASSLHVDGAYEQYF.

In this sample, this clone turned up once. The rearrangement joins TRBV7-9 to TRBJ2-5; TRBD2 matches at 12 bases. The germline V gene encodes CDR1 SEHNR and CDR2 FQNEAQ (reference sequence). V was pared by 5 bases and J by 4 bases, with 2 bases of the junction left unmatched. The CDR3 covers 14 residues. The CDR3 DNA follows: TGTGCCAGCAGCGTGACTAGCGGGAGAGAGACCCAGTACTTC. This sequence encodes CASSVTSGRETQYF.

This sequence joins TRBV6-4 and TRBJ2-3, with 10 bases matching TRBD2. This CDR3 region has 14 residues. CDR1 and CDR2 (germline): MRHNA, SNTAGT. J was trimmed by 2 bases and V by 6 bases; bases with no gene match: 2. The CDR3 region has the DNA TGTGCCAGCAGCACTAGCGGGGTCACAGATACGCAGTATTTT. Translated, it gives CASSTSGVTDTQYF.

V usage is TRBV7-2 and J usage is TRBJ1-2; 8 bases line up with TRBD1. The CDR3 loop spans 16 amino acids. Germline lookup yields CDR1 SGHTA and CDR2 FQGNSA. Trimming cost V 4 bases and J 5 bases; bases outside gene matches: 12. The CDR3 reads CASSSTGAGSEYGYTF. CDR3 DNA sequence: TGTGCCAGCAGCTCGACAGGGGCCGGCTCGGAATATGGCTACACCTTC.

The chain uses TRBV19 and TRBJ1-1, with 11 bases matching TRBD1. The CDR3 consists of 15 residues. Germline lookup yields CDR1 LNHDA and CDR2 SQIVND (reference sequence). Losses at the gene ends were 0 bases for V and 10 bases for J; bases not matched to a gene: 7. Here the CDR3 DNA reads TGTGCCAGTAGTATAGAAGGGACAGGGGGGAGGCGAGCTTTCTTT. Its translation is CASSIEGTGGRRAFF.

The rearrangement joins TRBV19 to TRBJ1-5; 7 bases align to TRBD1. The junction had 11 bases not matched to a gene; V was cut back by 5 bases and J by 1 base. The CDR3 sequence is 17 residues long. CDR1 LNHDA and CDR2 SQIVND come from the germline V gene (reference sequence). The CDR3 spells CASSPIKGTVSNQPQHF. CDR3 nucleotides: TGTGCCAGTAGTCCAATAAAGGGGACAGTAAGCAATCAGCCCCAGCATTTT.

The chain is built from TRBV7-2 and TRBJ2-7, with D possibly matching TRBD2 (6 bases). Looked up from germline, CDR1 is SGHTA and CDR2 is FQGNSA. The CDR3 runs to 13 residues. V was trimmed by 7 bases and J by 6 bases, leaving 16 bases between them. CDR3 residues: CASTSKSGVEQYV. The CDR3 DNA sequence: TGTGCCAGCACCTCCAAATCGGGGGTCGAGCAGTACGTC.

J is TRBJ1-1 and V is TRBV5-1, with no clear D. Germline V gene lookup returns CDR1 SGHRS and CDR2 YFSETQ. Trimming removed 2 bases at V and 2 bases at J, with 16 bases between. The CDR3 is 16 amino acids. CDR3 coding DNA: TGCGCCAGCAGCTTTCGCCCAGACGGGGTTAACACTGAAGCTTTCTTT. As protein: CASSFRPDGVNTEAFF.

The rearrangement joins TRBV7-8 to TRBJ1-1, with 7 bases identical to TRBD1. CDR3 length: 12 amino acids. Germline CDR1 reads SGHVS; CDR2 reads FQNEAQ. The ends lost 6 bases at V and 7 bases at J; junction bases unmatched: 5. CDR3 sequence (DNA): TGTGCCAGCAGACGGACAGGTGGTGAAGCTTTCTTT. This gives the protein CASRRTGGEAFF. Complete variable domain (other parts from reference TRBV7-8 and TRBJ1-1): GAGVSQSPRYKVAKRGQDVALRCDPISGHVSLFWYQQALGQGPEFLTYFQNEAQLDKSGLPSDRFFAERPEGSVSTLKIQRTQQEDSAVYLCASRRTGGEAFFGQGTRLTVV.

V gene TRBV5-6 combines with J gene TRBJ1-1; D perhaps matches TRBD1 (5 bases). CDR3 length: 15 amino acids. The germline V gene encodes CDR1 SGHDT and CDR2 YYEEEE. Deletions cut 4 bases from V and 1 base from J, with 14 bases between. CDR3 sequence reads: CASSPLLQENTEAFF. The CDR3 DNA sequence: TGTGCCAGCAGCCCACTGCTACAGGAGAACACTGAAGCTTTCTTT.

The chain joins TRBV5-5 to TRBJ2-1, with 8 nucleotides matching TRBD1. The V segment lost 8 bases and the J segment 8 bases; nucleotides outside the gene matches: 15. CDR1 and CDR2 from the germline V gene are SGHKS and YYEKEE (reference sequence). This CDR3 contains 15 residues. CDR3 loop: CASHYLGTGGDEQFF. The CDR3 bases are TGTGCCAGTCATTATCTCGGGACAGGCGGGGATGAGCAGTTCTTC.